This T cell receptor beta chain was captured by sequencing in a study of T cells in Graves' hyperthyroidism and ophthalmopathy. At least ten counts were recorded for this clonotype. Amplification of TCR beta CDR3 regions used RNA as the template. Primed by the HTBI set, a first-round RT-PCR was run on the TCR CDR3. MiXCR was run by TCRdb on the multiplex PCR reads, yielding one entry per CDR3 protein. This repertoire shows 300,000 to 350,000 distinct CDR3 sequences, roughly 18% found once; its top ten account for roughly a sixth. The source material was blood. The TCR originated in a woman in her thirties or forties with Graves' ophthalmopathy.

For the CDR3, the DNA is TGTGCCAGCAGCTTGAAATCTATTACCGGGGAGCTGTTTTTT. Amino acid sequence: CASSLKSITGELFF. The rearrangement uses TRBV5-6 and TRBJ2-2; D not certain. Germline V gene sequence: CDR1 SGHDT, CDR2 YYEEEE. V gave up 1 base and J gave up 5 bases, with 9 bases separating them. The length of the CDR3 is 14 residues.